The 17 T cell receptor beta chains listed next were all sequenced from one sample in a study of T cell responses to AZD1222 COVID-19 vaccine. Using immunoSEQ multiplex PCR, the repertoire was profiled, and TCRdb retains in-frame clones only, with some absent. The sample has fewer than 120,000 clones; approximately 90% are singletons. Material: peripheral blood, obtained on day 0 of AZD1222 vaccination. The receptors were sampled from an adult in good health.

The genes are TRBV18 and TRBJ1-1; the D gene is possibly TRBD1 (5 bases). Germline loops: CDR1 KGHSH, CDR2 LQKENI. Trimming removed 5 bases from V and 3 bases from J, with 13 bases in between. The CDR3 totals 14 residues. CDR3 DNA: TGTGCCAGCTCAGGTCAGGGCAAAGACACTGAAGCTTTCTTT. Translated, it gives CASSGQGKDTEAFF. The full variable domain, in which reference TRBV18 and TRBJ1-1 provide the parts outside the CDR3, is NAGVMQNPRHLVRRRGQEARLRCSPMKGHSHVYWYRQLPEEGLKFMVYLQKENIIDESGMPKERFSAEFPKEGPSILRIQQVVRGDSAAYFCASSGQGKDTEAFFGQGTRLTVV.

The chain combines TRBV7-8 with TRBJ2-5, with a possible D match to TRBD1 (5 bases). The CDR3 is 13 amino acids. Germline V gene sequence: CDR1 SGHVS, CDR2 FQNEAQ. The V gene lost 4 bases and the J gene lost 2 bases, with 8 bases spanning the gap. CDR3 residues: CASSWTLQETQYF. CDR3 coding DNA: TGTGCCAGCAGCTGGACACTACAAGAGACCCAGTACTTC.

The J gene is TRBJ2-1, the V gene TRBV7-8; tentatively, D is TRBD1 (5 bases). From germline, CDR1 is SGHVS and CDR2 FQNEAQ. Trimming took off 5 bases at V and 10 bases at J, with 15 bases between the two ends. CDR3 length: 13 amino acids. CDR3 DNA sequence: TGTGCCAGCAGCGCTGAAGACAGTGGCGAGCAGTTCTTC. The encoded protein is CASSAEDSGEQFF.

V is TRBV28 and J is TRBJ1-2; D not resolved. Per germline, CDR1 MDHEN and CDR2 SYDVKM. The ends were cut back, 10 bases at V and 0 bases at J, with 9 bases in the middle. The CDR3 loop spans 12 amino acids. The CDR3 DNA is TGTGCCACTGCCCGTGCTAACTATGGCTACACCTTC. This gives the protein CATARANYGYTF.

The chain couples TRBV19 to TRBJ1-2; 9 bases line up with TRBD1. V was clipped by 9 bases and J by 4 bases; unmatched bases: 15. The CDR3 spans 16 residues. Germline CDR1 and CDR2: LNHDA and SQIVND (reference sequence). The chain's CDR3 is CASKFAGQGLSYGYTF. CDR3 DNA sequence: TGTGCCAGCAAATTCGCGGGACAGGGCCTAAGCTATGGCTACACCTTC.

This clone was found a few times. The rearrangement links TRBV19 to TRBJ2-1; D not certain. V gave up 5 bases and J gave up 7 bases, with 15 bases separating them. This CDR3 has 14 amino acids. Germline values: CDR1 LNHDA, CDR2 SQIVND (reference sequence). The CDR3 coding sequence is TGTGCCAGTAGTTCTAGTCGGGTCGCTAATGAGCAGTTCTTC. Its translation is CASSSSRVANEQFF.

This rearrangement joins TRBV3-1 (or the pseudogene TRBV3-2) to TRBJ1-6, with 8 bases matching TRBD1. V was clipped by 6 bases and J by 14 bases; unmatched bases: 15. This CDR3 comprises 15 residues. CDR1 and CDR2 from the germline V gene are LGHDT and YNNKEL (reference sequence). The CDR3: CASSLPGTGSGALHF. CDR3 nucleotide sequence: TGTGCCAGCAGTCTGCCCGGGACAGGCTCAGGGGCCCTCCACTTT.

V usage is TRBV19 and J usage is TRBJ1-4; D not certain. The CDR3 is made up of 14 amino acids. Germline lookup yields CDR1 LNHDA and CDR2 SQIVND (reference sequence). The V and J ends lost 7 bases and 8 bases respectively, with 17 bases between them. The CDR3 DNA reads TGTGCCAGTAATTCAGCACGAAAAGGCGAAAAACTGTTTTTT. It codes for CASNSARKGEKLFF.

This clone was observed a handful of times. The genes are TRBV18 and TRBJ1-1; D gene unclear. The length of the CDR3 is 17 residues. CDR1 KGHSH and CDR2 LQKENI come from the germline V gene. Trimming removed 4 bases from V and 0 bases from J, with 18 bases in between. The CDR3 nucleotides read TGTGCCAGCTCACTCTCCTTATCGACACGTATGAACACTGAAGCTTTCTTT. Its protein is CASSLSLSTRMNTEAFF.

V usage is TRBV6-5 and J usage is TRBJ1-2, with a weak D call TRBD1 (5 bases). Trimming removed 9 bases from V and 5 bases from J, with 16 bases in between. Per the germline V gene, CDR1 is MNHEY and CDR2 is SVGAGI. The CDR3 length is 13 residues. CDR3 loop: CASGQQGVYGYTF. DNA of the CDR3: TGTGCCAGTGGGCAACAAGGGGTGTATGGCTACACCTTC.

The V and J genes are TRBV5-5 and TRBJ1-1; D is possibly TRBD1 (5 bases). Trimming left V 2 bases short and J 3 bases short, with 14 bases between. Looked up from germline, CDR1 is SGHKS and CDR2 is YYEKEE (reference sequence). The CDR3 is 15 residues long. CDR3 protein: CASSFVRGKDTEAFF. For the CDR3, the DNA is TGTGCCAGCAGCTTCGTACGGGGCAAGGACACTGAAGCTTTCTTT. The variable domain in full, completed from reference TRBV5-5 and TRBJ1-1, reads DAGVTQSPTHLIKTRGQQVTLRCSPISGHKSVSWYQQVLGQGPQFIFQYYEKEERGRGNFPDRFSARQFPNYSSELNVNALLLGDSALYLCASSFVRGKDTEAFFGQGTRLTVV.

This chain joins TRBV25-1 and TRBJ1-5, with a possible D match to TRBD1 (6 bases). CDR1 and CDR2 (germline): MGHDK, SYGVNS. This CDR3 is 13 amino acids long. V gave up 6 bases and J gave up 0 bases, with 6 bases separating them. The CDR3 reads CASRQGSNQPQHF. CDR3 sequence (DNA): TGTGCCAGCAGACAGGGTAGCAATCAGCCCCAGCATTTT.

This chain's CDR3 is CASSFGSRRGYTF. DNA for the CDR3: TGTGCCAGCAGCTTCGGGAGTCGTCGTGGCTACACCTTC. The chain has TRBV7-3 and TRBJ1-2, with D unresolved. With 3 bases removed from V and 7 bases from J, the gap between germline ends came to 12 bases. The CDR3 length is 13 residues. Germline CDR1 and CDR2: SGHTA and FQGTGA.

The chain joins TRBV28 to TRBJ2-1, with no clear D. In germline, CDR1 is MDHEN, CDR2 SYDVKM. This CDR3 is built from 11 residues. V was shortened by 7 bases and J by 16 bases, with 17 bases between the two germline ends. The CDR3 here is CASIRRGLQFF. For the CDR3, the DNA is TGTGCCAGCATACGGCGTGGCTTGCAATTCTTC. Variable domain in full (rest from reference TRBV28 and TRBJ2-1): DVKVTQSSRYLVKRTGEKVFLECVQDMDHENMFWYRQDPGLGLRLIYFSYDVKMKEKGDIPEGYSVSREKKERFSLILESASTNQTSMYLCASIRRGLQFFGPGTRLTVL.

The genes are TRBV6-5 and TRBJ1-4, with D tentatively TRBD1 (5 bases). Germline V gives CDR1 MNHEY, CDR2 SVGAGI. V was pared by 8 bases and J by 8 bases, with 21 bases between. The length of the CDR3 is 15 residues. Written as DNA, the CDR3 is TGTGCCAGCCGAGTCCCTGGGGGAGTTAACGAAAAACTGTTTTTT. As protein: CASRVPGGVNEKLFF.

This clone has a handful of counts. The chain employs TRBV6-5 and TRBJ1-1; 7 nucleotides match TRBD1. The CDR3 covers 13 residues. Germline CDR1 is MNHEY and CDR2 is SVGAGI. The ends lost 5 bases at V and 2 bases at J; junction bases unmatched: 2. CDR3 protein: CASSRDRNTEAFF. CDR3 nucleotides: TGTGCCAGCAGTCGGGACAGAAACACTGAAGCTTTCTTT.

This chain joins TRBV21-1 and TRBJ1-6; the table's D call TRBD1 went unverified against the DNA. TRBV21-1 is a pseudogene locus. The CDR3 has 16 amino acids. Written as DNA, the CDR3 is TGTGCCAGCAGCAATCCCCTGGGCAGGGGAAGTTGTCCCCTCCACTTT. Residues: CASSNPLGRGSCPLHF.